Below, 20 T cell receptor beta chains from the same sample are listed, as sequenced in a study of blood T cells in healthy people across ages. A J-beta primer mix and a sample-barcoded 5' primer were used in a second PCR of roughly 6 to 12 cycles. TCRdb itself ran the 5' RACE reads through MiXCR, one entry per CDR3 protein. The profile shows 1.5 million to 2 million distinct CDR3 sequences, 35% to 50% of them singletons. What was sequenced was blood. The receptors come from a human donor in good health.

This clonotype has just a few counts. V is TRBV4-2 and J is TRBJ1-6; D may be TRBD1 (6 bases). V was shortened by 3 bases and J by 4 bases, with 13 bases between the two germline ends. Germline V lookup: CDR1 LGHNA, CDR2 YNFKEQ. The CDR3 is 16 residues long. CDR3 protein: CASSQDRTDYNSPLHF. The CDR3 DNA reads as TGTGCCAGCAGCCAGGATAGGACAGATTATAATTCACCCCTCCACTTT.

Only a few counts were recorded for this clonotype. The chain couples TRBV10-3 to TRBJ1-2; D unresolved. The CDR3 runs to 14 residues. Germline V gene lookup returns CDR1 ENHRY and CDR2 SYGVKD. V was shortened by 5 bases and J by 4 bases, with 14 bases between the two germline ends. This CDR3 reads CAISSQQQAYGYTF. As DNA, the CDR3 is TGTGCCATCAGTTCTCAGCAACAAGCCTATGGCTACACCTTC.

There are a few counts of this clonotype. This chain links TRBV12-3 or TRBV12-4 with TRBJ2-7; TRBD1 or TRBD2 may be the D gene (7 bases each). With 8 bases removed from V and 1 base from J, the gap between germline ends came to 9 bases. The CDR3 spans 12 residues. The CDR3 DNA is TGTGCCAGCCAGGGGGGGTCCTACGAGCAGTACTTC. Translated: CASQGGSYEQYF.

This clonotype was observed many times. The V and J genes are TRBV7-8 and TRBJ2-2, with TRBD2 matching over 7 bases. This CDR3 region has 17 residues. Per the germline V gene, CDR1 is SGHVS and CDR2 is FQNEAQ. The trim removed 0 bases at V and 0 bases at J, leaving 4 bases unmatched. In nucleotides, the CDR3 is TGTGCCAGCAGCTTAGCGCTGGCGGGGGCGAACACCGGGGAGCTGTTTTTT. Its protein product is CASSLALAGANTGELFF.

Comment on this clonotype: The junction departs from germline at one end; a sequencing error may be responsible. The chain has TRBV29-1 and TRBJ1-2, with a possible D match to TRBD1 (5 bases). The CDR3 has 14 residues. The germline V gene has CDR1 SQVTM and CDR2 ANQGSEA. The CDR3 spells CSVGSRGSKYGYTF. The CDR3, as DNA: TGCAGCGTAGGTTCAAGGGGCTCTAAGTATGGCTACACCTTC.

This clonotype came up a few times. The V gene is TRBV9, the J gene TRBJ1-2; D remains ambiguous. In germline, CDR1 is SGDLS, CDR2 YYNGEE. This CDR3 region has 15 residues. Trimming took off 0 bases at V and 4 bases at J, with 13 bases between the two ends. CDR3 coding DNA: TGTGCCAGCAGCGTAGAAGGCAGCCCGATCTATGGCTACACCTTC. Its protein product is CASSVEGSPIYGYTF.

This clonotype was counted many times. The J gene is TRBJ1-1, the V gene TRBV20-1; D gene uncertain. Germline loops: CDR1 DFQATT, CDR2 SNEGSKA (reference sequence). V dropped 5 bases and J dropped 4 bases, with 11 bases sitting between them. The CDR3 is made up of 12 amino acids. CDR3 region: CSAVPGFTEAFF. The DNA for the CDR3 is TGCAGTGCTGTTCCAGGATTCACTGAAGCTTTCTTT.

The chain employs TRBV7-2 and TRBJ2-3, with 7 nucleotides matching TRBD2. The CDR3 has 18 amino acids. Germline trimming cut 5 bases from V and 2 bases from J; bases unmatched to any gene: 16. Germline CDR1 is SGHTA and CDR2 is FQGNSA. The CDR3 sequence is CASSNRPSGATITDTQYF. DNA for the CDR3: TGTGCCAGCAGCAACCGTCCCAGCGGGGCGACTATCACAGATACGCAGTATTTT. The variable domain in full, completed from reference TRBV7-2 and TRBJ2-3, reads GAGVSQSPSNKVTEKGKDVELRCDPISGHTALYWYRQSLGQGLEFLIYFQGNSAPDKSGLPSDRFSAERTGGSVSTLTIQRTQQEDSAVYLCASSNRPSGATITDTQYFGPGTRLTVL.

This clonotype turned up a few times. The V call is TRBV6-6, the J call TRBJ2-7; TRBD2 might be the D (5 bases). With 8 bases removed from V and 9 bases from J, the gap between germline ends came to 17 bases. The CDR3 spans 12 residues. CDR1 and CDR2 from the germline V gene are MNHNY and SVGAGI (reference sequence). The CDR3 loop is CASSSLGGGQYF. The CDR3 coding sequence is TGTGCCAGCTCCTCGCTAGGAGGAGGGCAGTACTTC.

The chain combines TRBV6-2 or TRBV6-3 with TRBJ2-5; D gene ambiguous. Looked up from germline, CDR1 is MNHEY and CDR2 is SVGEGT. The V end was cut by 4 bases, the J end by 5 bases, with 5 bases between. This CDR3 contains 11 residues. The CDR3 DNA follows: TGTGCCAGCAGTTGGGTGGAGACCCAGTACTTC. Protein sequence: CASSWVETQYF.

The chain employs TRBV5-1 and TRBJ2-5; 10 bases map to TRBD2. The germline gives CDR1 SGHRS, CDR2 YFSETQ. The CDR3 loop spans 17 amino acids. After removal of 0 bases from V and 2 bases from J, the junction contained 7 bases not matched to a gene. CDR3 loop: CASSLGPAGGRQETQYF. CDR3 sequence (DNA): TGCGCCAGCAGCTTGGGTCCAGCGGGGGGGCGTCAAGAGACCCAGTACTTC.

J is TRBJ2-6 and V is TRBV28; tentative D call: TRBD1 (5 bases). V was trimmed by 6 bases and J by 0 bases, leaving 18 bases between them. This CDR3 comprises 18 residues. Germline CDR1 is MDHEN and CDR2 is SYDVKM. This chain's CDR3 is CASRRRPDSHSGANVLTF. CDR3 DNA: TGTGCCAGCAGACGCAGGCCCGACAGTCACTCTGGGGCCAACGTCCTGACTTTC.

The chain has TRBV15 and TRBJ2-1, with 9 bases identical to TRBD1. This CDR3 spans 15 amino acids. Germline V CDR1 and CDR2: LNHNV, YYDKDF (reference sequence). J lost 8 bases, V lost 5 bases, and 10 bases had no gene match. This CDR3 reads CATSDSGTGIHEQFF. The CDR3 DNA follows: TGTGCCACCAGCGACTCCGGGACAGGGATACATGAGCAGTTCTTC.

This clonotype was observed many times. The gene calls are TRBV24-1 and TRBJ2-1; D is possibly TRBD1 (5 bases). Trimming shortened V by 1 base and J by 1 base, and 7 bases separated the two germline ends. This CDR3 spans 15 amino acids. Germline V CDR1 and CDR2: KGHDR, SFDVKD. DNA for the CDR3: TGTGCCACCAGTGATTTTACAGGATCCTACAATGAGCAGTTCTTC. It specifies CATSDFTGSYNEQFF.

This clonotype was counted between two and nine times. The chain joins TRBV3-1 to TRBJ1-2; D gene uncertain. Germline V CDR1 and CDR2: LGHDT, YNNKEL (reference sequence). CDR3 length: 15 amino acids. V lost 0 bases and J lost 5, with 13 bases in between. The CDR3 DNA sequence: TGTGCCAGCAGCCAAGATCAGGAGGGCGGATATGGCTACACCTTC. It is translated as CASSQDQEGGYGYTF.

In its sample, this clonotype was seen a few times. J is TRBJ2-3 and V is TRBV28; 10 bases match TRBD1. Trimming removed 7 bases from V and 6 bases from J; junction bases left unmatched: 10. Germline V gene data show CDR1 as MDHEN and CDR2 as SYDVKM. This CDR3 is built from 15 residues. CDR3 region: CASTTPGQGYDTQYF. Written as DNA, the CDR3 is TGTGCCAGCACCACGCCGGGACAGGGGTATGATACGCAGTATTTT. Complete variable domain (other parts from reference TRBV28 and TRBJ2-3): DVKVTQSSRYLVKRTGEKVFLECVQDMDHENMFWYRQDPGLGLRLIYFSYDVKMKEKGDIPEGYSVSREKKERFSLILESASTNQTSMYLCASTTPGQGYDTQYFGPGTRLTVL.

The chain couples TRBV12-3 or TRBV12-4 to TRBJ2-1, with D uncertain. The CDR3 is 14 amino acids. The ends were cut back, 5 bases at V and 6 bases at J, with 14 bases in the middle. The CDR3 spells CASSRATLLNEQFF. The CDR3 coding sequence is TGTGCCAGCAGTCGCGCTACTTTGCTCAATGAGCAGTTCTTC.

The chain joins TRBV6-1 to TRBJ2-1, with 10 bases aligning to TRBD2. The CDR3 extends over 20 amino acids. Germline V gene sequence: CDR1 MNHNS, CDR2 SASEGT. V trimming: 7 bases; J trimming: 0 bases; junction bases outside the gene matches: 18. Here the CDR3 reads CASTERSGGAYLSSYNEQFF. In nucleotides, the CDR3 is TGTGCCAGCACCGAAAGGAGCGGGGGGGCCTACTTGAGCTCCTACAATGAGCAGTTCTTC.

This clonotype was counted once. This chain connects TRBV7-2 to TRBJ2-3; no clear D gene. Germline CDR1 SGHTA, CDR2 FQGNSA. Trimming cost V 1 base and J 2 bases, with 7 bases left between them. The CDR3 has 14 amino acids. CDR3 bases: TGTGCCAGCAGCTTAGACCCTACCACAGATACGCAGTATTTT. Translating gives CASSLDPTTDTQYF.

The chain carries TRBV6-1 and TRBJ2-3, with D possibly being TRBD2 (5 bases). The germline gives CDR1 MNHNS, CDR2 SASEGT. The CDR3 is 14 residues long. Trimming removed 7 bases at V and 3 bases at J, with 14 bases between. CDR3 sequence (DNA): TGTGCCAGCATCCTAGAGGGCCAGACAGATACGCAGTATTTT. Translation: CASILEGQTDTQYF.